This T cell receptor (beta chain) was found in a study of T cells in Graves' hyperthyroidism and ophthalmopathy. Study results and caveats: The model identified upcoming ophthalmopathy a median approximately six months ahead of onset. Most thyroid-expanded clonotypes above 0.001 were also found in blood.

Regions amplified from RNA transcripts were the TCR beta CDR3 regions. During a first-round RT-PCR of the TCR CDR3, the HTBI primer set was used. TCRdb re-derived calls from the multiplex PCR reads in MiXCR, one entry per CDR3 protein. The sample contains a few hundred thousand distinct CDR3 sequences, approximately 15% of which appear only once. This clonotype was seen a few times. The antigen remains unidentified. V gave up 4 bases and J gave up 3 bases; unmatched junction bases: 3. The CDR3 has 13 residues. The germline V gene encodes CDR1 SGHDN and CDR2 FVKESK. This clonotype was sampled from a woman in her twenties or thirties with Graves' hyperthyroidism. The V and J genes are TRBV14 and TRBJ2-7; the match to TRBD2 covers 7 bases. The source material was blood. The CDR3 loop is CASSLGLLYEQYF. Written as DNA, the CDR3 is TGTGCCAGCAGCCTGGGACTACTCTACGAGCAGTACTTC.